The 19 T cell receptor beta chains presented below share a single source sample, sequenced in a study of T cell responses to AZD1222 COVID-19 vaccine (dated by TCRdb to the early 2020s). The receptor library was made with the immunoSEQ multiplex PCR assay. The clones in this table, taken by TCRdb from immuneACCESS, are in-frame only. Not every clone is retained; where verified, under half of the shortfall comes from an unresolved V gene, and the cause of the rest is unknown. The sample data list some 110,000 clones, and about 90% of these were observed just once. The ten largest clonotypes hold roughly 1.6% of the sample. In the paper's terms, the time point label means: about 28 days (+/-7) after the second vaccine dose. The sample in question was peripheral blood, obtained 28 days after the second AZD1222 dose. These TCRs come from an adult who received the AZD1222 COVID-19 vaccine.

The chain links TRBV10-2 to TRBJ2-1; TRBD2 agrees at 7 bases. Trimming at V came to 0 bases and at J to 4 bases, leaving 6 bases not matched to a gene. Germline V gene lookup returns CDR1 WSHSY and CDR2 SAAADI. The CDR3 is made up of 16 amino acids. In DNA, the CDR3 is TGCGCCAGCAGTGAGTCGTGGGACTACCAATACAATGAGCAGTTCTTC. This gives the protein CASSESWDYQYNEQFF.

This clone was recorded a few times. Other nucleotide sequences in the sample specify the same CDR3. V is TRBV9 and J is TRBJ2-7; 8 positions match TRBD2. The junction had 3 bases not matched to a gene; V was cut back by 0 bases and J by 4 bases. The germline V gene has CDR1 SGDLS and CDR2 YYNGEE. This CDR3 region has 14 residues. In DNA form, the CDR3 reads TGTGCCAGCAGCGTAGCGGGAGGGCCTTACGAGCAGTACTTC. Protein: CASSVAGGPYEQYF.

CDR3 nucleotide sequence: TGCGCCAGTTCCCAGGGGGCAAGCACTGAAGCTTTCTTT. Translated, it gives CASSQGASTEAFF. The rearrangement joins TRBV5-1 to TRBJ1-1; 8 nucleotides line up with TRBD1. The germline gives CDR1 SGHRS, CDR2 YFSETQ. There are 13 residues in the CDR3. After removal of 8 bases from V and 4 bases from J, the junction contained 7 bases not matched to a gene.

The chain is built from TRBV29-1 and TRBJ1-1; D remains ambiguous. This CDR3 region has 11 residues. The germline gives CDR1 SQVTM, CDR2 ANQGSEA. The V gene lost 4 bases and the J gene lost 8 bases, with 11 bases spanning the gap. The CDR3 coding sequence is TGCAGCGTTGCTGGGTCCAAAGAAGCTTTCTTT. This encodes CSVAGSKEAFF.

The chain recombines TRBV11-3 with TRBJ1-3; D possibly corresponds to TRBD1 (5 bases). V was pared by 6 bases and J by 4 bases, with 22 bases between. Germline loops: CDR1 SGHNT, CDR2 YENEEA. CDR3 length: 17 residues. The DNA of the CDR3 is TGTGCCAGCAGTCGATGGAGACCCGGGACTTCCGGAAACACCATATATTTT. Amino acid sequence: CASSRWRPGTSGNTIYF. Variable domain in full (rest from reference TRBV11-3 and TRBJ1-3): EAGVVQSPRYKIIEKKQPVAFWCNPISGHNTLYWYLQNLGQGPELLIRYENEEAVDDSQLPKDRFSAERLKGVDSTLKIQPAELGDSAVYLCASSRWRPGTSGNTIYFGEGSWLTVV.

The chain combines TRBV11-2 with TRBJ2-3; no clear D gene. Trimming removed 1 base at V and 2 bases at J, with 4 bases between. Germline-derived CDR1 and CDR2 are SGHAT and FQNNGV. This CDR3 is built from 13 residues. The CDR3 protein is CASSLGPTDTQYF. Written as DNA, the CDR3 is TGTGCCAGCAGCTTAGGGCCCACAGATACGCAGTATTTT.

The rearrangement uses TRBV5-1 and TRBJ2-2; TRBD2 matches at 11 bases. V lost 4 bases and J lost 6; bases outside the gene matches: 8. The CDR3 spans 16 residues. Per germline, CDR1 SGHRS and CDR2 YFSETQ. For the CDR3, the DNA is TGCGCCAGCAGCCTAACTAGCGGGAGTTTTTCCGGGGAGCTGTTTTTT. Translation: CASSLTSGSFSGELFF.

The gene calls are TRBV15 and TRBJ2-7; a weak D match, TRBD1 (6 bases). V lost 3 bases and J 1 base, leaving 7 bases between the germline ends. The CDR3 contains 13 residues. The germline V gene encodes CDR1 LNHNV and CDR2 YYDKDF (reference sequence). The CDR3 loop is CATSSQGSYEQYF. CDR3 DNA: TGTGCCACCAGCAGTCAGGGGTCCTACGAGCAGTACTTC.

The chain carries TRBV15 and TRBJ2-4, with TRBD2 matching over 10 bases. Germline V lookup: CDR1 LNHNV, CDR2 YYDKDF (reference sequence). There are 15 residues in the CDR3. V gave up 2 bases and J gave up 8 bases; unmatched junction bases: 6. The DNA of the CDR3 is TGTGCCACCAGCAGACAGCGGGAGGGCCCTGACATTCAGTACTTC. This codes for CATSRQREGPDIQYF.

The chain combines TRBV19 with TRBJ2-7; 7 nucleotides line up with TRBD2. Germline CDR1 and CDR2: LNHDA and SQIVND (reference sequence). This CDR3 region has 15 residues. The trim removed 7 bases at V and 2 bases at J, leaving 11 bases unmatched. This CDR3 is CASKLTGRSPYEQYF. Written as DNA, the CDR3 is TGTGCCAGTAAGTTGACCGGGAGGTCCCCCTACGAGCAGTACTTC. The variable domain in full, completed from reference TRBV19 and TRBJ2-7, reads DGGITQSPKYLFRKEGQNVTLSCEQNLNHDAMYWYRQDPGQGLRLIYYSQIVNDFQKGDIAEGYSVSREKKESFPLTVTSAQKNPTAFYLCASKLTGRSPYEQYFGPGTRLTVT.

The CDR3 reads CASSLGAASGGYGYTF. CDR3 in DNA: TGTGCCAGCAGCTTAGGAGCAGCCTCCGGGGGCTATGGCTACACCTTC. The rearrangement links TRBV5-8 to TRBJ1-2; D possibly corresponds to TRBD1 (5 bases). The CDR3 totals 16 residues. The germline gives CDR1 SGHTS, CDR2 YDEGEE. V shed 2 bases and J shed 4 bases, with 18 bases lying between them.

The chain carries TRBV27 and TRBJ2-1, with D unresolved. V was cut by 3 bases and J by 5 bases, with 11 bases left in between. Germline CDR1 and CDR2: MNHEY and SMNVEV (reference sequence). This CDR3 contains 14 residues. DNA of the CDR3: TGTGCCAGCAGTTTTTGGCATTCAGACAATGAGCAGTTCTTC. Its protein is CASSFWHSDNEQFF.

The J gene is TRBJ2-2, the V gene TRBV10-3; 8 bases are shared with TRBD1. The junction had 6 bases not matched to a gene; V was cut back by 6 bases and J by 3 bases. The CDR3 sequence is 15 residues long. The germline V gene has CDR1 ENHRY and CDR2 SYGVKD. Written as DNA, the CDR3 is TGTGCCATCAGCGTACAGGGGGTCGACACCGGGGAGCTGTTTTTT. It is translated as CAISVQGVDTGELFF.

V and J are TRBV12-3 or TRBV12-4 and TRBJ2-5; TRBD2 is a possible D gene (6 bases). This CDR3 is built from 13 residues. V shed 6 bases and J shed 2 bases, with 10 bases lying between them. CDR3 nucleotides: TGTGCCAGCAGCCGGGACTTGCAAGAGACCCAGTACTTC. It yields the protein CASSRDLQETQYF.

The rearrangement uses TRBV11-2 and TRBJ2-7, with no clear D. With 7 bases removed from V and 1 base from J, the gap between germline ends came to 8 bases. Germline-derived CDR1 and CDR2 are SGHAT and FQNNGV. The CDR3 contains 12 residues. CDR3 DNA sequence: TGTGCCAGCACACTCGGGTCCTACGAGCAGTACTTC. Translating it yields CASTLGSYEQYF.

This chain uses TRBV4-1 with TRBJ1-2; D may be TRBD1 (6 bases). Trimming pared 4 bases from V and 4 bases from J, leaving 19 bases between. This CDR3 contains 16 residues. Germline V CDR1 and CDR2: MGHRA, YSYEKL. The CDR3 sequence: CASSRGIPDRIYGYTF. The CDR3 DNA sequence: TGCGCCAGCAGCCGGGGAATACCGGACAGAATCTATGGCTACACCTTC.

The CDR3 sequence is CASSSREFFGEKLFF. The CDR3 DNA reads TGTGCCAGCAGTTCCCGGGAGTTCTTTGGTGAAAAACTGTTTTTT. This rearrangement joins TRBV6-6 to TRBJ1-4; no definite D call. The CDR3 spans 15 residues. The germline CDR1 and CDR2 sequences are MNHNY and SVGAGI (reference sequence). V lost 4 bases and J lost 7, with 16 bases in between.

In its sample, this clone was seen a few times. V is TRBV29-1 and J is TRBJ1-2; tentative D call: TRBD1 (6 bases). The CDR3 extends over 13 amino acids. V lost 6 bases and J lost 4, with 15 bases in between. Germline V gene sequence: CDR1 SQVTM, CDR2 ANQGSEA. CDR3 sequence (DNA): TGCAGCGTGATTGCGACAGGCTCCTATGGCTACACCTTC. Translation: CSVIATGSYGYTF. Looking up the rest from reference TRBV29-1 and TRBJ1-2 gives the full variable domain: SAVISQKPSRDICQRGTSLTIQCQVDSQVTMMFWYRQQPGQSLTLIATANQGSEATYESGFVIDKFPISRPNLTFSTLTVSNMSPEDSSIYLCSVIATGSYGYTFGSGTRLTVV.

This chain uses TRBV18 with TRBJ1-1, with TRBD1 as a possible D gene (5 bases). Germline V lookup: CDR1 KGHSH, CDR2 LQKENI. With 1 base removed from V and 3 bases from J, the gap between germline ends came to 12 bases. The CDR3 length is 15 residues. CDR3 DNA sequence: TGTGCCAGCTCACCACTCAGGGTTGGGGACACTGAAGCTTTCTTT. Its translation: CASSPLRVGDTEAFF.